These 21 T cell receptor beta chains originate from one sample sequenced in a study of T cell clonality in common variable immunodeficiency. Study-level results: Reportedly, TCR beta sequences from common variable immunodeficiency showed fewer deletions and N-nucleotide insertions.

Their specific antigens are unknown. The data were produced by immunoSEQ multiplex PCR, yet TCRdb's version contains in-frame clones alone and is incomplete. Sampling found 25,000 to 30,000 clones, none seen once. The sample comprised peripheral blood mononuclear cells. Receptors were obtained from a human donor with common variable immunodeficiency.

The table lists this clone with many counts. The read ends 3 residues early relative to the CDR3; the germline J gene fills the gap. The chain carries TRBV5-1 and TRBJ2-5; D is undetermined. The CDR3 contains 15 residues. With 0 bases removed from V and 2 bases from J, the gap between germline ends came to 11 bases. CDR1 is SGHRS and CDR2 is YFSETQ in the germline V gene. Incomplete CDR3 DNA: TGCGCCAGCAGCTTGGCATTGGCAGAGCAAGAGACC. It encodes CASSLALAEQET. The full CDR3 sequence reads CASSLALAEQETQYF.

This clone was counted many times. The read terminates 3 residues before the CDR3 end, so the remaining end is supplied by the germline J gene. The V call is TRBV7-3, the J call TRBJ1-2, with unresolved D. This CDR3 comprises 13 residues. The V and J ends lost 5 bases and 5 bases respectively, with 12 bases between them. CDR1 is SGHTA, CDR2 FQGTGA, per germline. The sequenced CDR3 bases are TGTGCCAGCAGCCCCGGGGAAAAGTATGGC. Translated, it gives CASSPGEKYG. The whole CDR3 sequence is CASSPGEKYGYTF.

The table lists this clone with many counts. The CDR3 end falls 3 residues outside the read, so it is completed with the germline J gene. J is TRBJ2-4 and V is TRBV19; 7 positions agree with TRBD2. The CDR3 spans 12 residues. V gave up 10 bases and J gave up 7 bases; unmatched junction bases: 7. Germline values: CDR1 LNHDA, CDR2 SQIVND (reference sequence). The CDR3 protein is CATSLGGNIQYF. The covered CDR3 bases are TGTGCCACCTCACTCGGGGGGAACATT.

This clone was seen repeatedly, ten times or more. The CDR3 goes on 3 residues after the read ends, and that part is filled in from the germline J gene. The chain recombines TRBV5-1 with TRBJ2-5, with a tentative D call TRBD2 (5 bases). V was shortened by 3 bases and J by 2 bases, with 14 bases between the two germline ends. The CDR3 covers 15 residues. Per the germline V gene, CDR1 is SGHRS and CDR2 is YFSETQ. The chain's CDR3 is CASSSARTQQETQYF. Incomplete CDR3 DNA: TGCGCCAGCAGCTCAGCGCGGACTCAACAAGAGACC.

This clone turned up a few times. The missing CDR3 end, 3 residues past where the read stops, is filled in from the germline J gene. The chain has TRBV18 and TRBJ1-2; no clear D gene. With 4 bases removed from V and 5 bases from J, the gap between germline ends came to 14 bases. Germline V lookup: CDR1 KGHSH, CDR2 LQKENI. The CDR3 is 14 amino acids. The CDR3: CASSRTLGEYGYTF. CDR3 DNA (partial): TGTGCCAGCTCACGGACCCTCGGGGAGTATGGC.

This clone was picked up many times. The read halts 3 residues ahead of the CDR3 end, with the missing end drawn from the germline J gene. The rearrangement links TRBV7-9 to TRBJ1-2; D remains unclear. V lost 3 bases, J lost 6 bases, and 14 bases lay in between. The CDR3 extends over 14 amino acids. Looked up from germline, CDR1 is SEHNR and CDR2 is FQNEAQ (reference sequence). CDR3 in amino acids: CASSFREHGDGYTF. Partial CDR3 DNA: TGTGCCAGCAGCTTTCGGGAACACGGGGATGGC.

This clone was detected many times. The read terminates 3 residues before the CDR3 end, so the remaining end is supplied by the germline J gene. V gene TRBV6-2 or TRBV6-3 combines with J gene TRBJ1-2; 7 bases fit TRBD1. The CDR3 sequence is 14 residues long. CDR1 is MNHEY and CDR2 is SVGEGT in the germline V gene. CDR3 loop: CASSQTGASGGYTF. The CDR3 DNA, read in part, is TGTGCCAGCAGTCAAACAGGGGCGAGTGGCGGC.

This clone showed up many times. The CDR3 extends 3 residues past the end of the read, so its final part is completed from the germline J gene. The gene calls are TRBV5-1 and TRBJ1-6; D gene ambiguous. This CDR3 contains 17 residues. V lost 1 base and J 5 bases, leaving 16 bases between the germline ends. Looked up from germline, CDR1 is SGHRS and CDR2 is YFSETQ. The CDR3 protein is CASSLRAAGADNSPLHF. CDR3 bases read: TGCGCCAGCAGCTTGAGGGCGGCGGGCGCGGATAATTCACCC.

The sample holds a few counts of this clone. The read ends 3 residues early relative to the CDR3; the germline J gene fills the gap. J is TRBJ1-4 and V is TRBV18; 7 bases agree with TRBD1. The junction had 8 bases not matched to a gene; V was cut back by 5 bases and J by 8 bases. The germline V gene has CDR1 KGHSH and CDR2 LQKENI. This CDR3 comprises 14 residues. CDR3 DNA (partial): TGTGCCAGCTCAGCAGACAGGGTCGCGGAAAAA. It is translated as CASSADRVAEK. The whole CDR3 is CASSADRVAEKLFF.

This clone was observed a few times. Read data end 3 residues before the CDR3 end; the end is taken from the germline J gene. This chain connects TRBV7-9 to TRBJ1-2, with TRBD1 identical over 8 bases. The CDR3 has 14 amino acids. J lost 1 base, V lost 6 bases, and 4 bases had no gene match. The germline V gene has CDR1 SEHNR and CDR2 FQNEAQ (reference sequence). CDR3 bases read: TGTGCCAGCAGTTTGGACAGGGTTAACTATGGC. Translation: CASSLDRVNYG. The CDR3 in its entirety is CASSLDRVNYGYTF.

This clone was detected a few times. The CDR3 extends 3 residues past the end of the read, so its final part is completed from the germline J gene. The chain joins TRBV7-6 to TRBJ1-3, with 8 bases matching TRBD1. After removal of 3 bases from V and 0 bases from J, the junction contained 7 bases not matched to a gene. This CDR3 spans 17 amino acids. From germline, CDR1 is SGHVS and CDR2 FNYEAQ. The sequenced part of the CDR3 DNA is TGTGCCAGCAGCTTGCGGCAGGGGGCAAGCTCTGGAAACACC. Its translation: CASSLRQGASSGNT. The entire CDR3 sequence reads CASSLRQGASSGNTIYF. The whole variable domain, remainder taken from reference TRBV7-6 and TRBJ1-3, is GAGVSQSPRYKVTKRGQDVALRCDPISGHVSLYWYRQALGQGPEFLTYFNYEAQQDKSGLPNDRFSAERPEGSISTLTIQRTEQRDSAMYRCASSLRQGASSGNTIYFGEGSWLTVV.

This clone was seen only a few times. The CDR3 end is not reached by the read, which stops 3 residues before it; the germline J gene fills it in. The chain combines TRBV5-1 with TRBJ2-5, with 9 nucleotides matching TRBD2. The CDR3 has 17 residues. V lost 2 bases to trimming and J lost 5 bases; unmatched junction nucleotides: 13. The germline V gene has CDR1 SGHRS and CDR2 YFSETQ. CDR3 region: CASSLSTGIAGVETQYF. The sequenced CDR3 bases are TGCGCCAGCAGCTTATCCACCGGAATAGCGGGGGTGGAGACC.

This clone was detected ten times or more. The CDR3 end is not reached by the read, which stops 3 residues before it; the germline J gene fills it in. The chain couples TRBV2 to TRBJ1-4; possibly TRBD1 for D (6 bases). The ends were cut back, 8 bases at V and 8 bases at J, with 9 bases in the middle. This CDR3 has 11 residues. In germline, CDR1 is SNHLY, CDR2 FYNNEI. The CDR3 loop is CASQGSEKLFF. The covered CDR3 bases are TGTGCCAGCCAGGGGTCAGAAAAA.

This clone was seen only a few times. The DNA ends 3 residues before the CDR3 does, and the rest of the CDR3 is filled in from the germline J gene. The V gene is TRBV5-5, the J gene TRBJ1-4, with D tentatively TRBD1 (6 bases). V lost 5 bases and J 4 bases, leaving 12 bases between the germline ends. The CDR3 runs to 14 residues. CDR1 is SGHKS and CDR2 is YYEKEE in the germline V gene (reference sequence). CDR3 DNA (partial): TGTGCCAGCAGTCGGGACAAACTTAATGAAAAA. This encodes CASSRDKLNEK. The full CDR3 reads CASSRDKLNEKLFF.

This clone has at least ten counts. The missing CDR3 end, 3 residues past where the read stops, is filled in from the germline J gene. V and J are TRBV5-1 and TRBJ1-6; the D gene is possibly TRBD1 (5 bases). V lost 0 bases and J lost 5, with 12 bases in between. The germline CDR1 and CDR2 sequences are SGHRS and YFSETQ. This CDR3 has 16 amino acids. CDR3 DNA (partial): TGCGCCAGCAGCTTGGACGCCCAGGGCAATAATTCACCC. Translation: CASSLDAQGNNSP. The entire CDR3 is CASSLDAQGNNSPLHF.

With regard to this clone: The read halts 3 residues ahead of the CDR3 end, with the missing end drawn from the germline J gene. This chain joins TRBV6-2 or TRBV6-3 and TRBJ1-5, with a possible D match to TRBD1 (5 bases). V dropped 0 bases and J dropped 6 bases, with 12 bases sitting between them. The CDR3 has 15 residues. Germline-derived CDR1 and CDR2 are MNHEY and SVGEGT. The CDR3 loop is CASSYSMAGSQPQHF. Incomplete CDR3 DNA: TGTGCCAGCAGTTACTCGATGGCAGGGAGTCAGCCC.

About this clone itself: Read sequence stops 3 residues before the CDR3 end, and the germline J gene provides the missing end. This chain links TRBV18 with TRBJ1-5; D is uncertain. CDR1 and CDR2 (germline): KGHSH, LQKENI. Trimming pared 2 bases from V and 6 bases from J, leaving 14 bases between. The CDR3 is made up of 15 amino acids. The CDR3 bases that were read are TGTGCCAGCTCACCATCTTCATCCGGTGGTCAGCCC. It encodes CASSPSSSGGQP. The CDR3 as a whole reads CASSPSSSGGQPQHF.

About this clone itself: The CDR3 goes on 3 residues after the read ends, and that part is filled in from the germline J gene. The chain employs TRBV7-2 and TRBJ1-2; 10 bases fit TRBD1. The J segment lost 0 bases and the V segment lost 3 bases, leaving 1 base of the junction unmatched. The germline V gene encodes CDR1 SGHTA and CDR2 FQGNSA. The CDR3 is 15 residues long. CDR3 amino acids: CASSFGQGANYGYTF. CDR3 DNA, as far as it was read: TGTGCCAGCAGCTTCGGACAGGGGGCTAACTATGGC.

As for this clone: The CDR3 end lies 3 residues beyond the end of the read and is filled in from the germline J gene. The chain uses TRBV5-6 and TRBJ2-7; the D gene is possibly TRBD1 (6 bases). The CDR3 has 14 amino acids. CDR1 and CDR2 from the germline V gene are SGHDT and YYEEEE. V lost 3 bases and J lost 2, with 12 bases in between. The sequenced CDR3 bases are TGTGCCAGCAGCTGGGGGACAACACCCTACGAG. The encoded protein is CASSWGTTPYE. From start to end, the CDR3 is CASSWGTTPYEQYF.

There are many counts of this clone. The read terminates 3 residues before the CDR3 end, so the remaining end is supplied by the germline J gene. The V call is TRBV7-6, the J call TRBJ2-2; TRBD2 matches 10 bases. The trim removed 0 bases at V and 6 bases at J, leaving 7 bases unmatched. Germline-derived CDR1 and CDR2 are SGHVS and FNYEAQ. The CDR3 sequence is 17 residues long. The CDR3 protein is CASSLARLAGGPGELFF. The CDR3 DNA, read in part, is TGTGCCAGCAGCTTAGCGCGGTTAGCGGGGGGTCCCGGGGAG.

This clone was counted only a few times. The read ends 3 residues early relative to the CDR3; the germline J gene fills the gap. V and J are TRBV7-2 and TRBJ2-2; TRBD2 might be the D (7 bases). This CDR3 spans 15 amino acids. Per germline, CDR1 SGHTA and CDR2 FQGNSA. Trimming pared 0 bases from V and 7 bases from J, leaving 12 bases between. The part of the CDR3 DNA that was read is TGTGCCAGCAGCTTAGCTTGGGGGGGCGGCGGGGAG. Amino acid sequence: CASSLAWGGGGE. The full CDR3 reads CASSLAWGGGGELFF.